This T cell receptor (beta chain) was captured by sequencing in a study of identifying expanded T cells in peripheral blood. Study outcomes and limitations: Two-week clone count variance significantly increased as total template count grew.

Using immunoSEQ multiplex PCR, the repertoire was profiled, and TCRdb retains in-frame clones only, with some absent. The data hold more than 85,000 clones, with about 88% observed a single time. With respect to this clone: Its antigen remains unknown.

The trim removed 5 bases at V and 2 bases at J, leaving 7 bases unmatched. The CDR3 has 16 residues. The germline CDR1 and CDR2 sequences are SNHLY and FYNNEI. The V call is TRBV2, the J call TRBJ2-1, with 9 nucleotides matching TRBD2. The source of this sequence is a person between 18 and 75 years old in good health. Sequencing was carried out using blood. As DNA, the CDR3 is TGTGCCAGCAGTTTGTCCCTAGCGGGACCCTACAATGAGCAGTTCTTC. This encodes CASSLSLAGPYNEQFF.